One and the same sample provided the 10 T cell receptor beta chains below, sequenced in a study of T cells expressing NK-cell markers. TCRdb reprocessed the 5' RACE reads, keeping one entry per CDR3 protein, no DNA. This listing includes about 370,000 distinct CDR3 sequences. The sample comprised blood T cells: a sorted CD56 or NKG2C T cell subset, CD4+ or CD8+ T cells, or bulk PBMC T cells (not recorded which). These receptors came from a woman aged 45 to 65 in good health.

The chain employs TRBV15 and TRBJ1-3. The CDR3 totals 13 residues. Germline loops: CDR1 LNHNV, CDR2 YYDKDF (reference sequence). CDR3 protein: CATSRARENTIYF.

The J gene is TRBJ2-1, the V gene TRBV5-1; TCRdb gives TRBD2 as the D gene, but with no DNA this cannot be confirmed. CDR1 is SGHRS and CDR2 is YFSETQ in the germline V gene. The CDR3 is 18 residues long. The CDR3 loop reads CASSYLRLAGGPYNEQFF. Full variable domain (remainder filled in from reference TRBV5-1 and TRBJ2-1): KAGVTQTPRYLIKTRGQQVTLSCSPISGHRSVSWYQQTPGQGLQFLFEYFSETQRNKGNFPGRFSGRQFSNSRSEMNVSTLELGDSALYLCASSYLRLAGGPYNEQFFGPGTRLTVL.

CDR3 region: CATSRDVGGYGYTF. The rearrangement uses TRBV15 and TRBJ1-2. The length of the CDR3 is 14 residues. Per germline, CDR1 LNHNV and CDR2 YYDKDF (reference sequence).

This rearrangement joins TRBV29-1 to TRBJ2-7; TCRdb indicates TRBD1, and absent DNA this call remains unverified. There are 13 residues in the CDR3. Germline loops: CDR1 SQVTM, CDR2 ANQGSEA. The CDR3 loop is CSVEGRDDYEQYF.

This chain connects TRBV4-2 to TRBJ2-7; the TCRdb call, TRBD2, lacks DNA for checking. The germline V gene encodes CDR1 LGHNA and CDR2 YNFKEQ. CDR3 size: 17 residues. CDR3 loop: CASSQDLLAISSYEQYF.

The chain couples TRBV29-1 to TRBJ2-3; there is no DNA to check the TCRdb D call of TRBD2. The length of the CDR3 is 13 residues. CDR1 is SQVTM and CDR2 is ANQGSEA in the germline V gene. This CDR3 reads CSVGKGLTDTQYF.

The V gene is TRBV5-1, the J gene TRBJ2-7; TCRdb outputs TRBD2, but without DNA this stays unchecked. Germline loops: CDR1 SGHRS, CDR2 YFSETQ. The CDR3 has 12 residues. The CDR3 spells CASYELAYEQYF.

The chain links TRBV5-1 to TRBJ2-2; TCRdb's D call of TRBD1 is untestable without DNA. The V gene's germline CDR1 is SGHRS and CDR2 YFSETQ. This CDR3 region has 15 residues. CDR3 residues: CASSLFWGDPGELFF. The full variable domain, in which reference TRBV5-1 and TRBJ2-2 provide the parts outside the CDR3, is KAGVTQTPRYLIKTRGQQVTLSCSPISGHRSVSWYQQTPGQGLQFLFEYFSETQRNKGNFPGRFSGRQFSNSRSEMNVSTLELGDSALYLCASSLFWGDPGELFFGEGSRLTVL.

The rearrangement joins TRBV12-3 or TRBV12-4 to TRBJ2-2; checking the TCRdb D call of TRBD1 is not possible without DNA. There are 16 residues in the CDR3. The CDR3 sequence is CASTRPREKNTGELFF.

The V gene is TRBV5-1, the J gene TRBJ1-2; TCRdb outputs TRBD1, but without DNA this stays unchecked. Germline V gene data show CDR1 as SGHRS and CDR2 as YFSETQ. The length of the CDR3 is 15 residues. The CDR3 sequence is CASGPDGAPGNGYTF.